A single sample gave rise to the 32 T cell receptor beta chains below, sequenced in a study of blood T cell repertoires in COVID-19. Sequencing was performed with immunoSEQ multiplex PCR; in TCRdb, only in-frame clones are kept and a portion is missing. The data contain around 130,000 clones, roughly 86% of them singletons. The sequencing sample was made of peripheral blood. The receptors were gathered from a human donor in a cohort sampled during active COVID-19.

J is TRBJ1-5 and V is TRBV24-1, with D perhaps TRBD1 (5 bases). CDR1 and CDR2 from the germline V gene are KGHDR and SFDVKD. This CDR3 comprises 15 residues. Trimming removed 8 bases at V and 5 bases at J, with 18 bases between. The CDR3 nucleotides are TGTGCCACCACCAATACAGGACCCCTCCATCAGCCCCAGCATTTT. Its protein is CATTNTGPLHQPQHF.

This rearrangement joins TRBV9 to TRBJ1-2; 9 bases are shared with TRBD1. Germline CDR1 reads SGDLS; CDR2 reads YYNGEE. This CDR3 has 15 residues. After removal of 4 bases from V and 7 bases from J, the junction contained 11 bases not matched to a gene. CDR3 residues: CASSTRQGGYGGYTF. The CDR3 nucleotides are TGTGCCAGCAGCACACGACAGGGGGGGTATGGTGGCTACACCTTC.

This clone was detected a few times. The CDR3 nucleotides are TGTGCCAGTAGTATAGATCAGGGCAGTTTTCAGCCCCAGCATTTT. It translates to CASSIDQGSFQPQHF. V and J are TRBV19 and TRBJ1-5; TRBD1 is a possible D gene (5 bases). The CDR3 totals 15 residues. V shed 0 bases and J shed 6 bases, with 12 bases lying between them. Germline V gene sequence: CDR1 LNHDA, CDR2 SQIVND (reference sequence).

The rearrangement joins TRBV7-9 to TRBJ1-4, with TRBD1 as a possible D gene (5 bases). Per germline, CDR1 SEHNR and CDR2 FQNEAQ (reference sequence). V lost 3 bases, J lost 4 bases, and 15 bases lay in between. This CDR3 comprises 16 residues. The DNA of the CDR3 is TGTGCCAGCAGCTTCGACAGAACTCCCTATAATGAAAAACTGTTTTTT. It encodes CASSFDRTPYNEKLFF.

V and J are TRBV3-1 (or the pseudogene TRBV3-2) and TRBJ1-2, with D perhaps matching TRBD1 (6 bases). The CDR3 runs 15 residues. The germline gives CDR1 LGHDT, CDR2 YNNKEL (reference sequence). V gave up 4 bases and J gave up 0 bases, with 12 bases separating them. As DNA, the CDR3 is TGTGCCAGCAGCCCCTGGGACACCCCTAACTATGGCTACACCTTC. Protein product: CASSPWDTPNYGYTF.

In DNA, the CDR3 is TGTGCCATCGGAGGGACAGGGGGAAGAGAGACCCAGTACTTC. Translating it yields CAIGGTGGRETQYF. The chain has TRBV10-3 and TRBJ2-5; 11 bases are shared with TRBD1. The CDR3 runs 14 residues. From germline, CDR1 is ENHRY and CDR2 SYGVKD. Trimming took 8 bases from V and 4 from J; bases not matched to a gene: 6.

The chain recombines TRBV7-3 with TRBJ1-2; TRBD1 agrees at 8 bases. The CDR3 runs 14 residues. The V and J ends lost 5 bases and 4 bases, in that order; junction bases with no gene match: 6. Germline V gene data show CDR1 as SGHTA and CDR2 as FQGTGA. Written as DNA, the CDR3 is TGTGCCAGCAGCCCTACAGGGGGTCGCTATGGCTACACCTTC. This gives the protein CASSPTGGRYGYTF.

As DNA, the CDR3 is TGCAGCCTGGAGGCGGATTCGGAGACCCAGTACTTC. This gives the protein CSLEADSETQYF. The chain joins TRBV29-1 to TRBJ2-5, with D possibly matching TRBD2 (5 bases). This CDR3 region has 12 residues. V was cut by 8 bases and J by 5 bases, with 15 bases left in between. Per germline, CDR1 SQVTM and CDR2 ANQGSEA.

V usage is TRBV7-6 and J usage is TRBJ1-2; D is unresolved. Trimming cost V 7 bases and J 7 bases, with 10 bases left between them. Germline-derived CDR1 and CDR2 are SGHVS and FNYEAQ. This CDR3 is 11 amino acids long. CDR3 sequence: CASTLRGGYTF. CDR3 sequence (DNA): TGTGCCAGCACCCTCCGGGGTGGCTACACCTTC.

This clone was observed a handful of times. The chain joins TRBV3-1 (or the pseudogene TRBV3-2) to TRBJ2-1, with TRBD2 matching over 14 bases. Losses at the gene ends were 5 bases for V and 2 bases for J; bases not matched to a gene: 5. The CDR3 has 17 residues. CDR1 and CDR2 (germline): LGHDT, YNNKEL (reference sequence). CDR3 protein: CASSSGTSGGPYNEQFF. CDR3 nucleotides: TGTGCCAGCAGCTCAGGGACTAGCGGGGGTCCCTACAATGAGCAGTTCTTC.

This clone came up once. The V and J genes are TRBV3-1 (or the pseudogene TRBV3-2) and TRBJ2-1; D is possibly TRBD1 (6 bases). Germline CDR1 is LGHDT and CDR2 is YNNKEL (reference sequence). V was pared by 5 bases and J by 2 bases, with 13 bases between. The CDR3 has 15 residues. In nucleotides, the CDR3 is TGTGCCAGCAGCGCTAGGGGGATCCCCTACAATGAGCAGTTCTTC. Protein sequence: CASSARGIPYNEQFF.

The chain couples TRBV3-1 (or the pseudogene TRBV3-2) to TRBJ2-7; D is perhaps TRBD2 (5 bases). The ends were cut back, 3 bases at V and 0 bases at J, with 6 bases in the middle. This CDR3 comprises 13 residues. Germline V gene data show CDR1 as LGHDT and CDR2 as YNNKEL (reference sequence). CDR3: CASSHGDSYEQYF. The CDR3 region has the DNA TGTGCCAGCAGCCACGGGGACTCCTACGAGCAGTACTTC.

With regard to this clone: Other DNA sequences in this sample translate to the same CDR3. The chain combines TRBV27 with TRBJ1-6, with D hard to call. Germline V lookup: CDR1 MNHEY, CDR2 SMNVEV (reference sequence). Trimming took 5 bases from V and 7 from J, leaving 6 bases between them. This CDR3 is 12 amino acids long. CDR3 coding DNA: TGTGCCAGCAGTCGCGAAAATTCACCCCTCCACTTT. Translation: CASSRENSPLHF.

The chain combines TRBV15 with TRBJ2-3, with D perhaps TRBD2 (7 bases). Germline V gene lookup returns CDR1 LNHNV and CDR2 YYDKDF (reference sequence). This CDR3 is built from 15 residues. V was clipped by 5 bases and J by 6 bases, with 18 bases between them. The CDR3 DNA reads TGTGCCACCAGCGGGGGGGCCTCTCCCGGTGATACGCAGTATTTT. Translated, it gives CATSGGASPGDTQYF.

The V gene is TRBV11-2, the J gene TRBJ2-7; D might be TRBD2 (5 bases). V shed 4 bases and J shed 3 bases, with 7 bases lying between them. CDR3 size: 12 residues. Per the germline V gene, CDR1 is SGHAT and CDR2 is FQNNGV. The CDR3 region has the DNA TGTGCCAGCAGCTCCCGGGGCTACGAGCAGTACTTC. Residues: CASSSRGYEQYF.

The chain uses TRBV9 and TRBJ2-5, with TRBD2 identical over 8 bases. The CDR3 contains 18 residues. V shed 4 bases, J shed 4 bases, and the junction held 18 bases outside the gene matches. The germline V gene has CDR1 SGDLS and CDR2 YYNGEE. CDR3 loop: CASSSTRGRGGPSETQYF. Written as DNA, the CDR3 is TGTGCCAGCAGCTCCACTCGGGGCCGGGGGGGCCCCTCAGAGACCCAGTACTTC.

The V and J genes are TRBV14 and TRBJ2-5; D is unresolved. The germline CDR1 and CDR2 sequences are SGHDN and FVKESK. Trimming pared 0 bases from V and 7 bases from J, leaving 18 bases between. The CDR3 runs 16 residues. For the CDR3, the DNA is TGTGCCAGCAGCCAAGATGGGTTTGGGCCCGTCACGACCCAGTACTTC. Translation: CASSQDGFGPVTTQYF.

This chain connects TRBV18 to TRBJ2-1, with a tentative D call TRBD2 (6 bases). The CDR3 consists of 16 residues. CDR1 is KGHSH, CDR2 LQKENI, per germline. The germline V and J ends were trimmed by 3 bases and 0 bases, with 12 bases remaining between them. Written as DNA, the CDR3 is TGTGCCAGCTCACCGGGGGGTTCCCGCTCCTACAATGAGCAGTTCTTC. Residues: CASSPGGSRSYNEQFF.

The V gene is TRBV5-1, the J gene TRBJ1-4; 10 positions match TRBD1. CDR3 size: 14 residues. From germline, CDR1 is SGHRS and CDR2 YFSETQ. V was clipped by 4 bases and J by 6 bases; unmatched bases: 3. The CDR3 reads CASSKGTGDEKLFF. CDR3 coding DNA: TGCGCCAGCAGCAAAGGGACAGGGGATGAAAAACTGTTTTTT.

This chain joins TRBV5-1 and TRBJ1-2; no firm D call. CDR3 length: 14 amino acids. Germline-derived CDR1 and CDR2 are SGHRS and YFSETQ. V dropped 0 bases and J dropped 4 bases, with 10 bases sitting between them. CDR3 amino acids: CASSLVVRGYGYTF. CDR3 coding DNA: TGCGCCAGCAGCTTGGTAGTCAGAGGCTATGGCTACACCTTC.

Only one count was recorded for this clone. The chain combines TRBV18 with TRBJ1-2, with unresolved D. V lost 1 base and J lost 4, with 16 bases in between. Germline V lookup: CDR1 KGHSH, CDR2 LQKENI. CDR3 length: 16 residues. CDR3 DNA sequence: TGTGCCAGCTCACCACTGGATCGAGGGATGATCTATGGCTACACCTTC. It encodes CASSPLDRGMIYGYTF.

This clone came up once. The chain has TRBV7-9 and TRBJ2-1, with 12 bases lining up with TRBD2. CDR1 and CDR2 from the germline V gene are SEHNR and FQNEAQ (reference sequence). The CDR3 sequence is 15 residues long. J gave up 10 bases and V 2 bases, and 6 bases lay outside the gene matches. The CDR3, as DNA: TGTGCCAGCAGCTTACCTAGCGGGGGGGCCGCCGAGCAGTTCTTC. Encoded protein: CASSLPSGGAAEQFF.

The chain employs TRBV7-9 and TRBJ1-2; TRBD1 is a possible D gene (5 bases). V gave up 2 bases and J gave up 1 base, with 8 bases separating them. The length of the CDR3 is 14 residues. CDR1 and CDR2 (germline): SEHNR, FQNEAQ (reference sequence). In nucleotides, the CDR3 is TGTGCCAGCAGCTTATGGGGCAGTAACTATGGCTACACCTTC. It translates to CASSLWGSNYGYTF.

The V call is TRBV7-8, the J call TRBJ1-5, with D unclear. Trimming removed 7 bases from V and 5 bases from J, with 9 bases in between. This CDR3 has 12 amino acids. CDR1 and CDR2 from the germline V gene are SGHVS and FQNEAQ. CDR3 nucleotide sequence: TGTGCCAGCATGACCGGGGATCAGCCCCAGCATTTT. It codes for CASMTGDQPQHF.

The gene calls are TRBV6-1 and TRBJ2-5, with D hard to call. V lost 1 base and J lost 1, with 4 bases in between. There are 13 residues in the CDR3. Germline CDR1 and CDR2: MNHNS and SASEGT. CDR3 residues: CASSEGLQETQYF. The CDR3 coding sequence is TGTGCCAGCAGTGAAGGGCTCCAAGAGACCCAGTACTTC.

V and J are TRBV18 and TRBJ2-1; 8 bases are shared with TRBD1. This CDR3 comprises 14 residues. With 3 bases clipped from V and 5 bases from J, the junction kept 3 bases outside the gene matches. Germline V gives CDR1 KGHSH, CDR2 LQKENI. CDR3: CASSPDRANNEQFF. CDR3 bases: TGTGCCAGCTCACCGGACAGGGCCAACAATGAGCAGTTCTTC.

The table lists this clone with a few counts. This chain uses TRBV28 with TRBJ1-5; the D is unclear. The CDR3 sequence is 16 residues long. In germline, CDR1 is MDHEN, CDR2 SYDVKM. The V gene lost 7 bases and the J gene lost 2 bases, with 18 bases spanning the gap. The CDR3 coding sequence is TGTGCCAGCACCCTGGGTGCGGGGAGGGGCAATCAGCCCCAGCATTTT. This encodes CASTLGAGRGNQPQHF.

Only a few counts were recorded for this clone. The identical CDR3 is also encoded by other nucleotide sequences in the sample. The J gene is TRBJ1-2, the V gene TRBV12-3 or TRBV12-4, with D unresolved. This CDR3 has 12 residues. Trimming removed 4 bases at V and 4 bases at J, with 7 bases between. CDR3 bases: TGTGCCAGCAGTTCCAATTCCTATGGCTACACCTTC. This encodes CASSSNSYGYTF.

This chain connects TRBV7-9 to TRBJ2-3; 7 bases map to TRBD2. CDR1 and CDR2 from the germline V gene are SEHNR and FQNEAQ (reference sequence). The trim removed 5 bases at V and 6 bases at J, leaving 11 bases unmatched. CDR3 length equals 15 residues. In nucleotides, the CDR3 is TGTGCCAGCAGCGGGGCTCTGGCGGGGGAGGATACGCAGTATTTT. Amino acids: CASSGALAGEDTQYF.

The chain joins TRBV7-9 to TRBJ2-7; 8 bases are shared with TRBD2. V lost 3 bases, J lost 6 bases, and 7 bases stayed unmatched. The germline V gene encodes CDR1 SEHNR and CDR2 FQNEAQ (reference sequence). There are 14 residues in the CDR3. CDR3 amino acids: CASSFAGGLVEQYF. Here the CDR3 DNA reads TGTGCCAGCAGCTTTGCGGGGGGCCTCGTCGAGCAGTACTTC. Based on the CDR3 plus reference TRBV7-9 and TRBJ2-7, the full variable domain is DTGVSQNPRHKITKRGQNVTFRCDPISEHNRLYWYRQTLGQGPEFLTYFQNEAQLEKSRLLSDRFSAERPKGSFSTLEIQRTEQGDSAMYLCASSFAGGLVEQYFGPGTRLTVT.

This chain joins TRBV9 and TRBJ2-5, with 11 bases matching TRBD2. This CDR3 contains 15 residues. Germline assignment: CDR1 SGDLS and CDR2 YYNGEE. The V and J ends lost 1 base and 3 bases, in that order; junction bases with no gene match: 2. The chain's CDR3 is CASSVLAGGEETQYF. CDR3 sequence (DNA): TGTGCCAGCAGCGTACTAGCGGGGGGCGAAGAGACCCAGTACTTC.

This clone was picked up one time. The chain recombines TRBV9 with TRBJ1-5, with 7 bases lining up with TRBD1. The length of the CDR3 is 16 residues. Germline assignment: CDR1 SGDLS and CDR2 YYNGEE. The V and J ends lost 3 bases and 1 base, in that order; junction bases with no gene match: 7. This CDR3 reads CASSAPGQLSNQPQHF. For the CDR3, the DNA is TGTGCCAGCAGCGCGCCGGGACAGTTGAGCAATCAGCCCCAGCATTTT.